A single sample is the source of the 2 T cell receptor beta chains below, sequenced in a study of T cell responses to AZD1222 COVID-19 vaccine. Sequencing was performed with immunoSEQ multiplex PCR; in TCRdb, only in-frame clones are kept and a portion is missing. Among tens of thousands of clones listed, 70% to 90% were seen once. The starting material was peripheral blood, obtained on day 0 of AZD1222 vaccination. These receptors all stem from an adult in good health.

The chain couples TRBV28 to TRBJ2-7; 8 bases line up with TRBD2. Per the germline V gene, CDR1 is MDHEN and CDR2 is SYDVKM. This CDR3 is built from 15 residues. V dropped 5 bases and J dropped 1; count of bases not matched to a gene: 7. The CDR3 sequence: CASSPGTSHSYEQYF. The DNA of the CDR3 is TGTGCCAGCAGTCCGGGGACTAGTCATTCCTACGAGCAGTACTTC. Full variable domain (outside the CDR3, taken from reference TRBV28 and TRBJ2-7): DVKVTQSSRYLVKRTGEKVFLECVQDMDHENMFWYRQDPGLGLRLIYFSYDVKMKEKGDIPEGYSVSREKKERFSLILESASTNQTSMYLCASSPGTSHSYEQYFGPGTRLTVT.

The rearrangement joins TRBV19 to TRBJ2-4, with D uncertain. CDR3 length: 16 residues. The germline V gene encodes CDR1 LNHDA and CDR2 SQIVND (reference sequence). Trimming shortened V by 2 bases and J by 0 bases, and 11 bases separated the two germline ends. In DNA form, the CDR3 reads TGTGCCAGTAGTATAAAGGGCCAGCTAGCCAAAAACATTCAGTACTTC. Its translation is CASSIKGQLAKNIQYF.